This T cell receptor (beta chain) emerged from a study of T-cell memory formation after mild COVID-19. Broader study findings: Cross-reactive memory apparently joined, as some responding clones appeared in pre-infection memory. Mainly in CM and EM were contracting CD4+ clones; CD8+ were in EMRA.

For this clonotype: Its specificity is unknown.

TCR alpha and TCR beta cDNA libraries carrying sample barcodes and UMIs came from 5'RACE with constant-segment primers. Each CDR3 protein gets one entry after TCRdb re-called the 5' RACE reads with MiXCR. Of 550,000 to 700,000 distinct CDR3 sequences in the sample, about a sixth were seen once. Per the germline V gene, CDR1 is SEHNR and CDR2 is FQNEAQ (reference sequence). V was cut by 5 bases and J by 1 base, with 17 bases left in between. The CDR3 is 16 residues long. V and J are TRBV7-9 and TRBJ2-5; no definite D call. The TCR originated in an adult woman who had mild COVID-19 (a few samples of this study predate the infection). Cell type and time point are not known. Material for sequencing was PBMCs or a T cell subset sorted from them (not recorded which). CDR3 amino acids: CASSRKEFLRQETQYF. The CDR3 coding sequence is TGTGCCAGCAGCCGTAAGGAGTTTCTGCGCCAAGAGACCCAGTACTTC.